The rows below give T cell receptor beta chains drawn from one sample of a study of blood T cell repertoires in COVID-19. Method: immunoSEQ multiplex PCR; TCRdb's copy keeps in-frame clones and lacks some. The sample holds about 74,000 clones, around nine tenths seen once. The sample comprised peripheral blood. The receptor set was obtained from a man between 65 and 80 years old with active or convalescent COVID-19. CDR3s include the opening cysteine and the closing phenylalanine or tryptophan. Each record gives: D gene, J gene, V gene, CDR3 protein. A D gene is named only where the DNA matches it firmly.

TRBD2 TRBJ2-5 TRBV5-1 CASSLWTSGRAGVETQYF
TRBD1 TRBJ2-7 TRBV19 CASSGQGGYEQYF
TRBD2 TRBJ2-1 TRBV5-1 CASSLLSGFTDEQFF
. TRBJ1-2 TRBV5-7 CASNGRGELRYGYTF
TRBD1 TRBJ1-3 TRBV19 CASSRTGGLSGNTIYF
. TRBJ1-1 TRBV6-5 CASIRSGNTEAFF
. TRBJ1-4 TRBV19 CASSIRTGNANEKLFF
. TRBJ2-5 TRBV19 CASSIGGETQYF
TRBD1 TRBJ2-7 TRBV6-5 CASSYSGTGGYEQYF
TRBD1 TRBJ2-7 TRBV7-9 CASSLAGTGGEQYF
. TRBJ1-2 TRBV6-5 CASSYSRGTPYTF
. TRBJ1-6 TRBV6-1 CASSDQGWSYNSPLHF
. TRBJ1-2 TRBV19 CASSISQGTSTF
TRBD1 TRBJ2-2 TRBV6-6 CASSPRVAGGPLTGELFF
. TRBJ1-2 TRBV30 CAWSVGAVGYTF
TRBD1 TRBJ2-7 TRBV3-1/TRBV3-2 CASSQGQGHYEQYF
TRBD1 TRBJ1-2 TRBV5-1 CARRGGYGNYGYTF
. TRBJ1-6 TRBV19 CASSIVAIADSPLHF
TRBD1 TRBJ1-4 TRBV28 CASSVDRGQNNEKLFF
TRBD1 TRBJ2-5 TRBV6-1 CASSEFPGQAETQYF
. TRBJ2-7 TRBV6-6 CASSSGHGEQYF
. TRBJ1-3 TRBV3-1/TRBV3-2 CASTRTAASGNTIYF
TRBD2 TRBJ2-2 TRBV7-6 CASSLVAGNTGELFF
. TRBJ2-1 TRBV25-1 CASAGVNSYNEQFF
TRBD2 TRBJ2-5 TRBV3-1/TRBV3-2 CASSQDRTSGETQYF
. TRBJ2-2 TRBV27 CASSFGGGGRKTGELFF
. TRBJ2-2 TRBV18 CASRKADANTGELFF
TRBD1 TRBJ1-2 TRBV3-1/TRBV3-2 CASSQAGTEYGYTF
. TRBJ2-7 TRBV2 CASSGGSYEQYF
. TRBJ2-7 TRBV2 CASSPQGYEQYF
TRBD1 TRBJ1-5 TRBV30 CAWSTGGNQPQHF
TRBD2 TRBJ2-5 TRBV7-2 CASSAGLAGLRWETQYF
. TRBJ1-3 TRBV18 CASSPGHDSGNTIYF
TRBD1 TRBJ2-7 TRBV18 CASSPSDRASYEQYF
TRBD1 TRBJ2-2 TRBV5-1 CASSFLTGDTGELFF
TRBD1 TRBJ1-3 TRBV6-5 CASRADRAEGNTIYF
. TRBJ2-5 TRBV27 CASSLTQGSTQYF
. TRBJ2-1 TRBV6-5 CASRGLSSYNEQFF
TRBD1 TRBJ1-1 TRBV19 CASSSQGAMNTEAFF
TRBD1 TRBJ2-7 TRBV30 CAWRGGRGLSEQYF
. TRBJ1-2 TRBV10-2 CASSERGLHYGYTF